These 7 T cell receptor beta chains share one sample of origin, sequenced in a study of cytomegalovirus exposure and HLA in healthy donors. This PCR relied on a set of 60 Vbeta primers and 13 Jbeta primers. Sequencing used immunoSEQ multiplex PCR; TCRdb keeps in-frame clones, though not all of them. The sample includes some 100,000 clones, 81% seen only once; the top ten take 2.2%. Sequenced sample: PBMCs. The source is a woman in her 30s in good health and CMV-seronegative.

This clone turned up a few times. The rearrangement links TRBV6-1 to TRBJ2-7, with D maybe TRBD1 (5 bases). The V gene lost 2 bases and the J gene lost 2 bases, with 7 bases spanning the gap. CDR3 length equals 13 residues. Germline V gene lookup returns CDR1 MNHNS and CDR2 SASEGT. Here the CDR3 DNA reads TGTGCCAGCAGTGAACAGGGAACCTACGAGCAGTACTTC. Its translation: CASSEQGTYEQYF.

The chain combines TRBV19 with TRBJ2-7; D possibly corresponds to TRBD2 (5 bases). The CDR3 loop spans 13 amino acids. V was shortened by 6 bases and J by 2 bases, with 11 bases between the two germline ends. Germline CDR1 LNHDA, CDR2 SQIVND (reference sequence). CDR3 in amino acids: CASSTPGTYEQYF. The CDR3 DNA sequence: TGTGCCAGTAGCACCCCCGGGACCTACGAGCAGTACTTC. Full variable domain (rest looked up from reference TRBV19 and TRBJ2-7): DGGITQSPKYLFRKEGQNVTLSCEQNLNHDAMYWYRQDPGQGLRLIYYSQIVNDFQKGDIAEGYSVSREKKESFPLTVTSAQKNPTAFYLCASSTPGTYEQYFGPGTRLTVT.

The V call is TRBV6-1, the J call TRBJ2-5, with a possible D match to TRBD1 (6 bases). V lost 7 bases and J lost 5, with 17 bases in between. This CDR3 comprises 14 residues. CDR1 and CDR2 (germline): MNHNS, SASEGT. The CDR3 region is CASTPDSPAETQYF. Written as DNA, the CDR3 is TGTGCCAGCACCCCGGACAGCCCCGCGGAGACCCAGTACTTC.

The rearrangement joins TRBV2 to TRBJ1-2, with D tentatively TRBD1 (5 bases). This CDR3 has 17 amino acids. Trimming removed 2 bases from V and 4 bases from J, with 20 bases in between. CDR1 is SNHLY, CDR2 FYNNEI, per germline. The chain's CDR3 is CASSEWLVRDSLYGYTF. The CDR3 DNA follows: TGTGCCAGCAGTGAATGGTTGGTAAGGGACTCCCTCTATGGCTACACCTTC. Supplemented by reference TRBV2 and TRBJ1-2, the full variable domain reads EPEVTQTPSHQVTQMGQEVILRCVPISNHLYFYWYRQILGQKVEFLVSFYNNEISEKSEIFDDQFSVERPDGSNFTLKIRSTKLEDSAMYFCASSEWLVRDSLYGYTFGSGTRLTVV.

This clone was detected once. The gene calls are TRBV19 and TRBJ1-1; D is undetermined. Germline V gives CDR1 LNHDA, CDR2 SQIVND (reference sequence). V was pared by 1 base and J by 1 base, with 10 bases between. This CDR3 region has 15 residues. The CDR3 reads CASSIASPGNTEAFF. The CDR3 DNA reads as TGTGCCAGTAGTATAGCATCCCCCGGGAACACTGAAGCTTTCTTT.

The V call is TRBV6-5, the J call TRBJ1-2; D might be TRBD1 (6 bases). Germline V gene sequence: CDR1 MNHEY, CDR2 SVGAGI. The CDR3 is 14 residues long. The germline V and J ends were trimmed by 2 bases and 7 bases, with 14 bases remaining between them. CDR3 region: CASSYQGGGGGYTF. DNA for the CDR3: TGTGCCAGCAGTTACCAGGGAGGGGGGGGTGGCTACACCTTC.

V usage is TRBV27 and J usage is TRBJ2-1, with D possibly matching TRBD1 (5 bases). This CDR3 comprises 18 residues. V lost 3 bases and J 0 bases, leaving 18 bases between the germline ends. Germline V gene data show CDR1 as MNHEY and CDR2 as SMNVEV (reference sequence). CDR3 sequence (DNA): TGTGCCAGCAGTTTCACAGCGTTTCACAGGCCCTCCTACAATGAGCAGTTCTTC. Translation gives CASSFTAFHRPSYNEQFF.